This T cell receptor beta chain appears in the sequencing data of a study of shared clonotypes between healthy human individuals. Findings and caveats of the study: A handful of donors held about 4.5% of naive CD4 clonotypes in common.

Trimming removed 0 bases at V and 5 bases at J, with 8 bases between. The CDR3 consists of 14 residues. The germline V gene has CDR1 SGHRS and CDR2 YFSETQ. Authors' methods: Owing to the provision of junction-only sequences devoid of quality scores by immunoSEQ, filtering differed. Clones were read by immunoSEQ multiplex PCR, and TCRdb kept only the in-frame ones, dropping some. V, J and clone size reflect that table, while D and trimming were determined from the DNA. Among about 2.4 million clones, 85% to 95% were seen once, and the ten largest hold under 0.15%. The study drew its donors from healthy HIV-negative adults without recent acute infections or vaccinations. A CD45RA+ naive subset and a CD45RA-negative memory subset were split from CD4+ cells. With respect to this clone: No antigen is known for it. The same CDR3 can be traced to other DNA sequences in this sample.

The clonotype was recovered from a man younger than 30 in good health. Sample: naive CD4+ T cells sorted from blood. Subset: CD45RA+ positively selected. V and J are TRBV5-1 and TRBJ1-4; D might be TRBD1 (6 bases). CDR3 region: CASSLEGTNEKLFF. Written as DNA, the CDR3 is TGCGCCAGCAGCTTGGAGGGGACAAATGAAAAACTGTTTTTT.